What follows are 27 T cell receptor beta chains derived from one specimen sequenced in a study of blood T cell repertoires in COVID-19. Assay: immunoSEQ multiplex PCR; the TCRdb copy retains only in-frame clones and omits some. Of roughly 250,000 clones in the sample, about 80% were seen once. Sequencing was done on a sample of peripheral blood. The origin of the receptors is a man between 45 and 60 years old with active or convalescent COVID-19.

This clone has just one count. J is TRBJ1-5 and V is TRBV27; possibly TRBD1 for D (6 bases). Trimming took 6 bases from V and 3 from J, leaving 15 bases between them. Germline lookup yields CDR1 MNHEY and CDR2 SMNVEV (reference sequence). The CDR3 consists of 15 residues. The CDR3 region is CASSLSDRTNQPQHF. DNA of the CDR3: TGTGCCAGCAGCCTATCCGACAGGACCAATCAGCCCCAGCATTTT.

The chain uses TRBV5-1 and TRBJ1-6; D is perhaps TRBD1 (6 bases). With 4 bases removed from V and 4 bases from J, the gap between germline ends came to 18 bases. CDR1 and CDR2 from the germline V gene are SGHRS and YFSETQ. The CDR3 sequence is 17 residues long. The CDR3: CASSRGQSGDYNSPLHF. CDR3 in DNA: TGCGCCAGCAGCCGCGGACAGTCTGGGGATTATAATTCACCCCTCCACTTT.

J is TRBJ2-3 and V is TRBV7-6; a weak D match, TRBD2 (6 bases). V was cut by 9 bases and J by 0 bases, with 16 bases left in between. The germline V gene has CDR1 SGHVS and CDR2 FNYEAQ. There are 15 residues in the CDR3. Here the CDR3 reads CASSLGGTSTDTQYF. The CDR3 DNA follows: TGTGCCAGTTCACTTGGGGGGACTAGCACAGATACGCAGTATTTT.

There are a few counts of this clone. J is TRBJ2-6 and V is TRBV30; D is undetermined. The CDR3 contains 16 residues. Trimming removed 2 bases at V and 3 bases at J, with 14 bases between. In germline, CDR1 is GTSNPN, CDR2 SVGIG (reference sequence). The chain's CDR3 is CAWSSYPRGGANVLTF. As DNA, the CDR3 is TGTGCCTGGAGTTCCTACCCGAGAGGTGGGGCCAACGTCCTGACTTTC.

The chain links TRBV7-2 to TRBJ1-5, with unresolved D. Looked up from germline, CDR1 is SGHTA and CDR2 is FQGNSA. There are 15 residues in the CDR3. Trimming stripped 5 bases from V and 3 bases from J, with 14 bases between. The DNA for the CDR3 is TGTGCCAGCAGCCCCCTAAGAGGTTACAATCAGCCCCAGCATTTT. It encodes CASSPLRGYNQPQHF.

The chain links TRBV10-3 to TRBJ2-1; TRBD2 might be the D (6 bases). The germline CDR1 and CDR2 sequences are ENHRY and SYGVKD. The CDR3 loop spans 12 amino acids. V lost 8 bases to trimming and J lost 8 bases, with 13 bases between them. CDR3 DNA sequence: TGTGCCATCCGGCAAGGAGGGGATGAGCAGTTCTTC. Its protein is CAIRQGGDEQFF.

The rearrangement uses TRBV11-2 and TRBJ2-1, with TRBD1 identical over 7 bases. Germline lookup yields CDR1 SGHAT and CDR2 FQNNGV. V gave up 3 bases and J gave up 0 bases; unmatched junction bases: 14. This CDR3 is 19 amino acids long. The CDR3 region has the DNA TGTGCCAGCAGCTTGAAGCCAACGTTCCGGGACAGCTCCTACAATGAGCAGTTCTTC. Protein: CASSLKPTFRDSSYNEQFF.

This chain links TRBV5-1 with TRBJ1-1; a weak D match, TRBD1 (6 bases). CDR1 and CDR2 (germline): SGHRS, YFSETQ. V shed 2 bases and J shed 3 bases, with 17 bases lying between them. CDR3 length: 16 residues. In DNA form, the CDR3 reads TGCGCCAGCAGCTTACAGGGTTCGCCAGGGGACACTGAAGCTTTCTTT. Translating it yields CASSLQGSPGDTEAFF.

V gene TRBV6-5 combines with J gene TRBJ1-4, with 7 bases aligning to TRBD1. Germline V gene data show CDR1 as MNHEY and CDR2 as SVGAGI. After removal of 7 bases from V and 8 bases from J, the junction contained 10 bases not matched to a gene. CDR3 length: 14 residues. Written as DNA, the CDR3 is TGTGCCAGCACCCCCGTGAGGGGGCAGGAAAAACTGTTTTTT. It is translated as CASTPVRGQEKLFF.

J is TRBJ1-6 and V is TRBV30, with D unresolved. The germline gives CDR1 GTSNPN, CDR2 SVGIG (reference sequence). The CDR3 totals 13 residues. V gave up 3 bases and J gave up 0 bases, with 3 bases separating them. The CDR3 reads CAWSGSYNSPLHF. CDR3 bases: TGTGCCTGGAGCGGCTCCTATAATTCACCCCTCCACTTT.

The rearrangement uses TRBV19 and TRBJ1-5, with D possibly TRBD1 on 5 matching bases. The ends were cut back, 3 bases at V and 4 bases at J, with 13 bases in the middle. Germline V lookup: CDR1 LNHDA, CDR2 SQIVND (reference sequence). CDR3 length equals 15 residues. The CDR3 loop is CASSIAQGSNQPQHF. Here the CDR3 DNA reads TGTGCCAGTAGTATCGCGCAGGGATCTAATCAGCCCCAGCATTTT.

The chain uses TRBV7-9 and TRBJ2-5; tentatively, D is TRBD2 (5 bases). This CDR3 contains 14 residues. Germline-derived CDR1 and CDR2 are SEHNR and FQNEAQ (reference sequence). The germline V and J ends were trimmed by 4 bases and 5 bases, with 14 bases remaining between them. CDR3 residues: CASSYGGTGETQYF. In DNA, the CDR3 is TGTGCCAGCAGCTACGGAGGAACGGGGGAGACCCAGTACTTC. Full variable domain (missing parts from reference TRBV7-9 and TRBJ2-5): DTGVSQNPRHKITKRGQNVTFRCDPISEHNRLYWYRQTLGQGPEFLTYFQNEAQLEKSRLLSDRFSAERPKGSFSTLEIQRTEQGDSAMYLCASSYGGTGETQYFGPGTRLLVL.

This clone came up a few times. The chain is built from TRBV5-8 and TRBJ2-7, with 7 bases matching TRBD2. The V and J ends lost 8 bases and 1 base, in that order; junction bases with no gene match: 3. CDR1 SGHTS and CDR2 YDEGEE come from the germline V gene. The CDR3 length is 12 residues. CDR3 nucleotides: TGTGCCAGTCGAGCGGGGTCCTACGAGCAGTACTTC. It yields the protein CASRAGSYEQYF.

V is TRBV28 and J is TRBJ2-2, with D unresolved. Germline lookup yields CDR1 MDHEN and CDR2 SYDVKM. Trimming removed 11 bases from V and 7 bases from J, with 8 bases in between. The CDR3 consists of 10 residues. The CDR3 DNA reads as TGTGCCTCGAGAAGCGGGGAGCTGTTTTTT. It yields the protein CASRSGELFF.

This chain connects TRBV30 to TRBJ1-2, with a tentative D call TRBD1 (6 bases). Germline loops: CDR1 GTSNPN, CDR2 SVGIG (reference sequence). Trimming cost V 5 bases and J 5 bases, with 15 bases left between them. This CDR3 contains 13 residues. The CDR3 spells CAWGGQGRYGYTF. Here the CDR3 DNA reads TGTGCCTGGGGGGGGCAGGGGCGGTATGGCTACACCTTC.

The sample holds one count of this clone. This chain links TRBV11-2 with TRBJ1-2; 7 bases agree with TRBD1. Germline-derived CDR1 and CDR2 are SGHAT and FQNNGV. This CDR3 spans 15 amino acids. V lost 6 bases, J lost 8 bases, and 15 bases stayed unmatched. CDR3 loop: CASRSPGTAAPGYTF. CDR3 coding DNA: TGTGCCAGCAGAAGCCCCGGGACAGCGGCCCCGGGCTACACCTTC. Variable domain in full (rest from reference TRBV11-2 and TRBJ1-2): EAGVAQSPRYKIIEKRQSVAFWCNPISGHATLYWYQQILGQGPKLLIQFQNNGVVDDSQLPKDRFSAERLKGVDSTLKIQPAKLEDSAVYLCASRSPGTAAPGYTFGSGTRLTVV.

This clone was counted once. J is TRBJ1-2 and V is TRBV7-9; no definite D call. Per germline, CDR1 SEHNR and CDR2 FQNEAQ (reference sequence). This CDR3 has 12 residues. Trimming took off 4 bases at V and 11 bases at J, with 14 bases between the two ends. The CDR3 reads CASSSPPAGYTF. For the CDR3, the DNA is TGTGCCAGCAGCTCCCCCCCGGCAGGTTACACCTTC.

The rearrangement links TRBV7-9 to TRBJ1-2; 7 bases map to TRBD1. This CDR3 spans 13 amino acids. Germline V gives CDR1 SEHNR, CDR2 FQNEAQ (reference sequence). V lost 6 bases and J lost 5; bases outside the gene matches: 6. CDR3 loop: CASSQEGAYGYTF. CDR3 nucleotide sequence: TGTGCCAGCAGTCAAGAGGGGGCGTATGGCTACACCTTC.

The chain has TRBV15 and TRBJ2-3; 13 positions agree with TRBD2. This CDR3 is built from 17 residues. Germline values: CDR1 LNHNV, CDR2 YYDKDF (reference sequence). V gave up 3 bases and J gave up 1 base; unmatched junction bases: 4. The CDR3 DNA reads as TGTGCCACCAGCAGGAGAGGACTAGCGGGGGGCACAGATACGCAGTATTTT. Its protein is CATSRRGLAGGTDTQYF.

The genes are TRBV12-3 or TRBV12-4 and TRBJ2-2, with 7 bases matching TRBD1. The V and J ends lost 5 bases and 6 bases, in that order; junction bases with no gene match: 3. The CDR3 runs to 13 residues. This CDR3 is CASSTRGPGELFF. The CDR3 DNA is TGTGCCAGCAGTACGAGGGGGCCCGGGGAGCTGTTTTTT.

The chain employs TRBV29-1 and TRBJ2-5; 10 bases map to TRBD2. With V trimmed by 3 bases and J by 5 bases, 12 bases remained unmatched. Germline CDR1 SQVTM, CDR2 ANQGSEA. The CDR3 is made up of 16 amino acids. The chain's CDR3 is CSVDRRLSGGAETQYF. CDR3 nucleotide sequence: TGCAGCGTTGATCGAAGGTTGAGCGGGGGGGCTGAGACCCAGTACTTC.

With respect to this clone: One junction end disagrees with the germline gene, perhaps due to a read error. This chain connects TRBV29-1 to TRBJ1-2; tentative D call: TRBD1 (6 bases). The CDR3 has 14 amino acids. CDR1 is SQVTM, CDR2 ANQGSEA, per germline. In nucleotides, the CDR3 is TGCAGCGTGGAAGGACAGACCTCTAACTATGGCTACACCTTC. This encodes CSVEGQTSNYGYTF.

A few counts support this clone. The chain employs TRBV7-3 and TRBJ2-2; 10 nucleotides match TRBD1. The length of the CDR3 is 15 residues. V lost 4 bases and J lost 5; bases outside the gene matches: 4. CDR1 and CDR2 (germline): SGHTA, FQGTGA. In DNA form, the CDR3 reads TGTGCCAGCAGCTCTGACAGGGGGCCAACCGGGGAGCTGTTTTTT. Protein sequence: CASSSDRGPTGELFF.

In this sample, this clone turned up once. V is TRBV19 and J is TRBJ1-2; maybe TRBD1 (6 bases). Germline-derived CDR1 and CDR2 are LNHDA and SQIVND (reference sequence). V was shortened by 5 bases and J by 5 bases, with 9 bases between the two germline ends. This CDR3 is built from 12 residues. The CDR3 loop is CASSDRIYGYTF. The CDR3 bases are TGTGCCAGTAGTGACAGGATATATGGCTACACCTTC.

V and J are TRBV24-1 and TRBJ1-1; maybe TRBD1 (6 bases). The germline V gene has CDR1 KGHDR and CDR2 SFDVKD. Trimming cost V 3 bases and J 8 bases, with 9 bases left between them. The CDR3 spans 12 residues. CDR3 sequence: CATSDRQGEAFF. The CDR3 coding sequence is TGTGCCACCAGTGATCGGCAGGGGGAAGCTTTCTTT.

The J gene is TRBJ2-3, the V gene TRBV7-2; the match to TRBD2 covers 15 bases. Germline CDR1 reads SGHTA; CDR2 reads FQGNSA. This CDR3 comprises 16 residues. V lost 5 bases to trimming and J lost 4 bases; unmatched junction nucleotides: 4. The CDR3 loop reads CASSTGTSGGPDTQYF. The CDR3 coding sequence is TGTGCCAGCAGCACCGGGACTAGCGGGGGGCCAGATACGCAGTATTTT. Together with reference TRBV7-2 and TRBJ2-3, the CDR3 gives the full variable domain: GAGVSQSPSNKVTEKGKDVELRCDPISGHTALYWYRQSLGQGLEFLIYFQGNSAPDKSGLPSDRFSAERTGGSVSTLTIQRTQQEDSAVYLCASSTGTSGGPDTQYFGPGTRLTVL.

The rearrangement uses TRBV6-6 and TRBJ2-7; TRBD2 aligns across 11 bases. V was pared by 2 bases and J by 7 bases, with 4 bases of the junction left unmatched. CDR1 is MNHNY and CDR2 is SVGAGI in the germline V gene (reference sequence). The CDR3 consists of 14 residues. The CDR3 DNA reads TGTGCCAGCAGTTACCGCCCTAGCGGGGGGGAGCAGTACTTC. Translating it yields CASSYRPSGGEQYF.